This TCR beta chain was documented in a study of post-analysis software for immune sequencing data (dated by TCRdb to the mid-2010s). The study in broad terms: Recorded disease courses included relapsing-remitting, secondary progressive and progressive-relapsing multiple sclerosis, with some patients lacking subtype annotation. The multiple sclerosis patient repertoires were compared with approximately 11 previously published healthy control repertoires from donors aged roughly 6 to 25 years. A subset of samples was prepared in parallel using single-end sample barcoding, then pooled and co-amplified after Illumina adapter ligation.

Library prep was done by PCR. This sample was sequenced with an Illumina HiSeq 2500. To reduce PCR and sequencing biases, unique molecular identifiers were incorporated into the TCR beta cDNA libraries. Per 1 to 10 million input T cells, roughly 500,000 cDNA molecules were obtained, such that each molecule approximated one T cell. The patient libraries were prepared and sequenced with the same protocol used for the earlier healthy control dataset. Within a given batch, samples were prepared together, multiplexed and sequenced on the same HiSeq lane. For the original study's pipeline: Raw barcoded reads were processed with MIGEC, and single-read molecular identifier groups were discarded before consensus assembly and CDR3 extraction. VDJtools was used for post-analysis of the clonotype tables, with diversity normalized by down-sampling every dataset to the smallest sample size. In repertoire overlap clustering, CDR3 amino acid sequences, but not nucleotide sequences, were matched to correct batch-related cross-sample contamination. TCRdb cleaned the public reads at Q25 with fastp, built clones with MiXCR and kept in-frame beta chains. CDR3 protein duplicates are merged, each entry listing the most common genes and DNA. The V and J calls reflect TCRdb's pipeline rather than the authors' work. Here the sample has roughly 700,000 distinct CDR3 sequences; roughly 30% occur a single time. More than 0.45% of the sample belongs to the ten largest clones.

To demonstrate the VDJtools post-analysis software, the study profiled TCR beta repertoires from the peripheral blood of about a dozen young patients with multiple sclerosis. Multiple sclerosis patients were children and adolescents aged about 6 to 17 years. Overall results and qualifications from the work: Several TRBV segments, including TRBV5-6, TRBV5-1 and TRBV20-1, were significantly more frequent in patients than controls. The multiple sclerosis patient group was slightly younger than the control group. Compared with controls, multiple sclerosis patients had significantly lower normalized Chao1 diversity, a finding suggesting substantial peripheral T-cell clonal expansion. When samples were clustered directly using the F measure, samples prepared in the same batch co-clustered strongly, which prompted a batch-effect correction.

The CDR3 spans 14 residues, from the cysteine through the phenylalanine. The entry retains the CDR3 DNA only, 42 bases that are in frame from base 1. The germline ends are 13 bases apart after V is trimmed by 3 bases and J by 7 bases. CDR1 and CDR2, looked up from the germline V gene, are ENHRY and SYGVKD. This clonotype was counted only a few times. The antigen this receptor binds is unknown. Within one base of it there is no much larger clone, and no base qualities were kept. The sequence is built from TRBV10-3 and TRBJ2-1; perhaps TRBD1 is the D gene, with 5 bases matching. The sequence derives from a girl aged 5-17 years with multiple sclerosis. Source material: blood. The bases are TGTGCCATCAGTGAAACCTCCAGGGCGAATGAGCAGTTCTTC. Protein translation: CAISETSRANEQFF.